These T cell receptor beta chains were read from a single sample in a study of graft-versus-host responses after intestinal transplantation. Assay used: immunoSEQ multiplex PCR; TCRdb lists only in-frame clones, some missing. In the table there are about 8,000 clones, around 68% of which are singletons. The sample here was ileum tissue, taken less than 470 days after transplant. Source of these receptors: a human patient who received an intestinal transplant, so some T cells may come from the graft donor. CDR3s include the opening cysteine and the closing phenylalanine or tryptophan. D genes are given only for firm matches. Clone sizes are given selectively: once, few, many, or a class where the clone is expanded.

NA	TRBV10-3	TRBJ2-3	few	CAISESGDTQYF	TGTGCCATCAGTGAGTCGGGTGATACGCAGTATTTT
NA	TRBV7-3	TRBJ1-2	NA	CASSLPLGRGYTF	TGTGCCAGCAGCTTACCGTTGGGCCGTGGCTACACCTTC
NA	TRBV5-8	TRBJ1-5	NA	CASNWGGFGQPQHF	TGTGCCAGCAATTGGGGGGGTTTTGGTCAGCCCCAGCATTTT
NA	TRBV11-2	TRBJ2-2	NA	CASSLGPDRELFF	TGTGCCAGCAGCTTAGGACCGGACAGGGAGCTGTTTTTT
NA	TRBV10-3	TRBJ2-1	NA	CAISVPSYNEQFF	TGTGCCATCAGTGTACCTTCATACAATGAGCAGTTCTTC
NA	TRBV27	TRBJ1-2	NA	CASSSTPLYGYTF	TGTGCCAGCAGTAGTACGCCACTCTATGGCTACACCTTC
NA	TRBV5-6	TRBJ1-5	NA	CASSLAGRGSNQPQHF	TGTGCCAGCAGCTTGGCGGGTAGGGGTAGCAATCAGCCCCAGCATTTT
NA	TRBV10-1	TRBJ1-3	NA	CASSGAQAHSGNTIYF	TGCGCCAGCAGTGGGGCGCAGGCCCACTCTGGAAACACCATATATTTT
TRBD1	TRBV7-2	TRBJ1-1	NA	CASSLDRGTEAFF	TGTGCCAGCAGCTTAGACAGGGGGACTGAAGCTTTCTTT
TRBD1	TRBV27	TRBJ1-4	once	CASRPPGQGNEKLFF	TGTGCCAGCAGACCCCCGGGACAGGGGAATGAAAAACTGTTTTTT
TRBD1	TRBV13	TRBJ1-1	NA	CASRRTGGEAFF	TGTGCCAGCAGGAGGACAGGGGGTGAAGCTTTCTTT
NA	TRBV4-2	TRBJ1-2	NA	CASSQARVSEGANYGYTF	TGTGCCAGCAGCCAAGCTCGGGTGTCTGAGGGAGCTAACTATGGCTACACCTTC
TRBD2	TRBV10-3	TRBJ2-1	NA	CAISSGTSPEQFF	TGTGCCATCAGTTCCGGGACTAGCCCTGAGCAGTTCTTC
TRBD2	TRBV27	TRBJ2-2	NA	CASSPLAGVNTGELFF	TGTGCCAGCAGTCCACTAGCGGGAGTGAACACCGGGGAGCTGTTTTTT
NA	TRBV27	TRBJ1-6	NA	CASRWTASSYNSPLHF	TGTGCCAGCAGGTGGACGGCCAGCTCCTATAATTCACCCCTCCACTTT
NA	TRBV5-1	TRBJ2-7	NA	CASSTQGVDEQYF	TGCGCCAGCAGCACCCAGGGTGTCGACGAGCAGTACTTC
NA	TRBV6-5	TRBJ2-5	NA	CASSRQVQETQYF	TGTGCCAGCAGCCGACAGGTCCAAGAGACCCAGTACTTC
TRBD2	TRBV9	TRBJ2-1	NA	CASSGLARIYNEQFF	TGTGCCAGCAGCGGACTAGCGCGAATATACAATGAGCAGTTCTTC
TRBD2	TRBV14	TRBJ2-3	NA	CASSPTSGGITDTQYF	TGTGCCAGCAGCCCGACTAGCGGGGGTATCACAGATACGCAGTATTTT
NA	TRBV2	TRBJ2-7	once	CASSEGSIPTYEQYF	TGTGCCAGCAGTGAAGGATCGATTCCCACCTACGAGCAGTACTTC
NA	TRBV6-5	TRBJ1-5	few	CASRRGSDSNQPQHF	TGTGCCAGCAGAAGGGGGAGCGATAGCAATCAGCCCCAGCATTTT
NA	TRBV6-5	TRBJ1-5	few	CASSPNGGEAQPQHF	TGTGCCAGCAGTCCCAATGGGGGGGAGGCTCAGCCCCAGCATTTT
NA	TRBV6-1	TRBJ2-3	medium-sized	CASSEPGVREDTQYF	TGTGCCAGCAGTGAGCCGGGGGTAAGGGAAGATACGCAGTATTTT
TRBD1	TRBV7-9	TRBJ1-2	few	CASSQDRGLPNYGYTF	TGTGCCAGCAGCCAAGACAGGGGACTACCCAACTATGGCTACACCTTC
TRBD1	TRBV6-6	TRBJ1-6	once	CASSYKGASSPLHF	TGTGCCAGCAGTTACAAGGGGGCTAGTTCACCCCTCCACTTT
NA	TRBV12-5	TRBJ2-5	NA	CASGLVLAEQETQYF	TGTGCTAGTGGTTTGGTTTTGGCAGAACAAGAGACCCAGTACTTC
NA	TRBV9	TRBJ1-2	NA	CASSVGWGSNYGYTF	TGTGCCAGCAGCGTAGGGTGGGGTTCTAACTATGGCTACACCTTC
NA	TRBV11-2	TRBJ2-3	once	CASSLGPPTGTQYF	TGTGCCAGCAGCTTAGGTCCTCCTACCGGGACGCAGTATTTT
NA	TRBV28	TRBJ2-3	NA	CASSLGDTQYF	TGTGCCAGCAGTTTAGGGGATACGCAGTATTTT
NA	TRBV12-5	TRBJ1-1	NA	CASGPDRNTEAFF	TGTGCTAGTGGTCCCGACAGGAACACTGAAGCTTTCTTT
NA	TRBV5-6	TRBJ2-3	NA	CASSLEATDTQYF	TGTGCCAGCAGCTTGGAGGCCACAGATACGCAGTATTTT
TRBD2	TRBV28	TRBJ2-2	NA	CASSLTSGATGELFF	TGTGCCAGCAGCCTTACTAGCGGGGCCACCGGGGAGCTGTTTTTT
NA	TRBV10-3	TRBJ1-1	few	CAISEGNTEAFF	TGTGCCATCAGTGAGGGGAACACTGAAGCTTTCTTT
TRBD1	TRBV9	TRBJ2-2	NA	CASSVDETGANTGELFF	TGTGCCAGCAGCGTAGATGAGACAGGGGCGAACACCGGGGAGCTGTTTTTT
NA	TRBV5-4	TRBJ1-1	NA	CASSLMGMAEAFF	TGTGCCAGCAGCTTGATGGGGATGGCTGAAGCTTTCTTT
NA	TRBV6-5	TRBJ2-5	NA	CASSYGSGSQETQYF	TGTGCCAGCAGTTACGGGTCAGGGAGCCAAGAGACCCAGTACTTC
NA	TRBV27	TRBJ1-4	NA	CASSLSLGLGATNEKLFF	TGTGCCAGCAGTTTATCCCTCGGACTCGGGGCAACTAATGAAAAACTGTTTTTT
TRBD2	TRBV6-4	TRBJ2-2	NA	CASSDGAAGTGELFF	TGTGCCAGCAGTGACGGGGCAGCGGGGACCGGGGAGCTGTTTTTT
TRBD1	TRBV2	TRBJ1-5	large	CASRASGQRQPQHF	TGTGCCAGCAGGGCCTCGGGACAGCGTCAGCCCCAGCATTTT
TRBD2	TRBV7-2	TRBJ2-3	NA	CASTYSGGDSTDTQYF	TGTGCCAGCACCTATAGCGGGGGGGATAGCACAGATACGCAGTATTTT
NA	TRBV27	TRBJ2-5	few	CASRPDNQETQYF	TGTGCCAGCAGACCAGACAACCAAGAGACCCAGTACTTC
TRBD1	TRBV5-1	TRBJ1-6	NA	CASSLVPMGQNYNSPLHF	TGCGCCAGCAGTTTGGTTCCGATGGGACAGAACTATAATTCACCCCTCCACTTT
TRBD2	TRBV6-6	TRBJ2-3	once	CASSGQLAGSTDTQYF	TGTGCCAGCAGTGGCCAGCTAGCGGGGAGCACAGATACGCAGTATTTT
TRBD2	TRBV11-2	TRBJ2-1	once	CASSLDAGGENNEQFF	TGTGCCAGCAGCTTAGATGCCGGGGGGGAGAACAATGAGCAGTTCTTC